Listed below are T cell receptor beta chains from one sample, sequenced in a study of regulatory dendritic cells for organ transplantation. Only in-frame clones appear in the TCRdb table, and some are missing; sequencing was by immunoSEQ multiplex PCR. The sample records some 29,000 clones, approximately 80% being singletons. Sequencing was performed on naive CD4+ T cells from blood. Receptors were obtained from a human donor in good health. CDR3s include the opening cysteine and the closing phenylalanine or tryptophan. D genes are given only for firm matches. Not every row has a clone size; where given, it reads once, few, many or a size class.

>-|TRBV25-1|-|TRBJ2-5|13
CASGFQGLETQYF
TGTGCCAGCGGCTTTCAGGGTCTGGAGACCCAGTACTTC
>-|TRBV6-1|once|TRBJ2-7|14
CASRAPGESNEQYF
TGTGCCAGCAGGGCACCAGGGGAGTCCAACGAGCAGTACTTC
>TRBD1|TRBV27|-|TRBJ1-2|17
CASSLSVSTGGMYGYTF
TGTGCCAGCAGTTTAAGTGTATCGACAGGGGGCATGTATGGCTACACCTTC
>-|TRBV9|-|TRBJ1-2|14
CASSSQTSGYGYTF
TGTGCCAGCAGTTCACAGACGTCTGGCTATGGCTACACCTTC
>-|TRBV5-4|-|TRBJ2-5|15
CASSTGQGSGETQYF
TGTGCCAGCAGCACGGGCCAGGGGTCGGGGGAGACCCAGTACTTC
>TRBD1|TRBV19|few|TRBJ1-6|16
CASSIQGVDGNSPLHF
TGTGCCAGTAGTATTCAGGGGGTCGACGGCAATTCACCCCTCCACTTT
>TRBD1|TRBV4-1|few|TRBJ1-2|17
CASSPMGQGPSNYGYTF
TGCGCCAGCAGCCCTATGGGACAGGGACCTTCTAACTATGGCTACACCTTC
>-|TRBV4-2|-|TRBJ2-1|18
CASSQPGLVGSSYNEQFF
TGTGCCAGCAGCCAACCCGGTCTAGTCGGAAGCTCCTACAATGAGCAGTTCTTC
>-|TRBV19|-|TRBJ1-6|16
CASSNNYRANNSPLHF
TGTGCCAGTAGTAATAACTACAGGGCCAATAATTCACCCCTCCACTTT
>TRBD2|TRBV5-5|-|TRBJ2-5|16
CASSLGLAGVQETQYF
TGTGCCAGCAGCCTGGGACTAGCGGGGGTCCAAGAGACCCAGTACTTC
>-|TRBV5-1|-|TRBJ1-2|14
CASSWGEGIYGYTF
TGCGCCAGCAGCTGGGGAGAGGGTATCTATGGCTACACCTTC
>-|TRBV7-3|-|TRBJ1-3|14
CASSIQDTGNTIYF
TGTGCCAGCAGCATACAGGATACTGGAAACACCATATATTTT
>-|TRBV18|-|TRBJ1-1|15
CASSPLEAMNTEAFF
TGTGCCAGCTCACCACTCGAGGCCATGAACACTGAAGCTTTCTTT
>-|TRBV6-1|-|TRBJ2-7|11
CASSGEYEQYF
TGTGCCAGCAGCGGGGAATACGAGCAGTACTTC
>-|TRBV11-2|-|TRBJ1-4|14
CASSLTGIGEKLFF
TGTGCCAGCAGCTTAACGGGTATTGGTGAAAAACTGTTTTTT
>-|TRBV5-1|-|TRBJ2-1|15
CASSLGTGTYNEQFF
TGCGCCAGCAGCTTGGGGACCGGGACCTACAATGAGCAGTTCTTC
>TRBD1|TRBV6-5|-|TRBJ1-1|14
CASSRTGKENEAFF
TGTGCCAGCAGCCGGACAGGGAAAGAAAATGAAGCTTTCTTT
>TRBD2|TRBV10-3|-|TRBJ2-5|15
CAISDPTAGEETQYF
TGTGCCATCAGTGACCCCACAGCGGGGGAAGAGACCCAGTACTTC
>-|TRBV19|once|TRBJ1-2|14
CASSPTGFGTGYTF
TGTGCCAGTAGTCCAACAGGGTTCGGGACCGGCTACACCTTC
>-|TRBV5-5|-|TRBJ1-3|17
CASSLRQADVSGNTIYF
TGTGCCAGCAGCCTTAGACAGGCAGACGTCTCTGGAAACACCATATATTTT
>-|TRBV6-5|-|TRBJ1-1|13
CASTREGGAEAFF
TGTGCCAGCACCCGGGAGGGAGGCGCTGAAGCTTTCTTT
>-|TRBV7-9|-|TRBJ2-1|12
CASSQEGAEQFF
TGTGCCAGCAGCCAGGAAGGGGCTGAGCAGTTCTTC
>TRBD1|TRBV2|-|TRBJ2-3|15
CASKAGTGFTDTQYF
TGTGCCAGCAAAGCCGGGACAGGGTTTACAGATACGCAGTATTTT
>TRBD2|TRBV18|-|TRBJ2-1|17
CASSPRAGDRSYNEQFF
TGTGCCAGCTCACCACGAGCGGGGGATCGCTCCTACAATGAGCAGTTCTTC
>TRBD1|TRBV9|-|TRBJ2-3|15
CASSAQTGGTDTQYF
TGTGCCAGCAGCGCCCAGACAGGGGGCACAGATACGCAGTATTTT
>-|TRBV5-5|-|TRBJ2-3|13
CASSSLGTDTQYF
TGTGCCAGCAGCTCACTAGGGACAGATACGCAGTATTTT
>-|TRBV6-1|-|TRBJ2-1|13
CASSDNSGTEQFF
TGTGCCAGCAGTGATAATTCAGGTACTGAGCAGTTCTTC
>-|TRBV19|-|TRBJ1-3|14
CASPGQGSGNTIYF
TGTGCCAGTCCCGGTCAGGGCTCTGGAAACACCATATATTTT
>TRBD1|TRBV6-5|-|TRBJ1-5|14
CASRPGQGRQPQHF
TGTGCCAGCAGACCTGGACAGGGGCGTCAGCCCCAGCATTTT
>-|TRBV5-4|-|TRBJ1-1|13
CASSSGRYTEAFF
TGTGCCAGCAGCTCGGGGAGGTACACTGAAGCTTTCTTT
>-|TRBV6-5|-|TRBJ2-7|14
CASSSQGPLYEQYF
TGTGCCAGCAGCTCACAGGGTCCTCTTTACGAGCAGTACTTC
>TRBD1|TRBV5-6|few|TRBJ1-2|15
CASSLASGTGSGYTF
TGTGCCAGCAGCTTGGCTTCCGGGACAGGTAGCGGCTACACCTTC
>TRBD2|TRBV5-1|-|TRBJ2-5|17
CASSPGASGGSQETQYF
TGCGCCAGCAGCCCTGGGGCTAGCGGGGGGTCACAAGAGACCCAGTACTTC
>TRBD2|TRBV7-6|-|TRBJ2-7|18
CASSREPISTSGSYEQYF
TGTGCCAGCAGCCGCGAACCCATCTCGACTAGCGGTTCCTACGAGCAGTACTTC
>-|TRBV10-1|-|TRBJ2-4|13
CASIQAIKNIQYF
TGCGCCAGCATACAGGCGATCAAAAACATTCAGTACTTC
>TRBD1|TRBV9|-|TRBJ1-4|16
CASSEVPGQVNEKLFF
TGTGCCAGCAGCGAGGTACCGGGACAGGTTAATGAAAAACTGTTTTTT
>-|TRBV19|-|TRBJ1-3|13
CASNRASGNTIYF
TGTGCCAGCAACAGGGCTAGTGGAAACACCATATATTTT
>TRBD1|TRBV19|-|TRBJ2-7|16
CASTPSPGQGAYEQYF
TGTGCCAGTACCCCTTCTCCGGGACAGGGAGCCTACGAGCAGTACTTC
>-|TRBV5-1|-|TRBJ2-7|16
CASSLALGSKPYEQYF
TGCGCCAGCAGCTTGGCCTTGGGCAGCAAGCCCTACGAGCAGTACTTC
>-|TRBV7-9|-|TRBJ2-6|18
CASSPPWGDLSGANVLTF
TGTGCCAGCAGCCCCCCCTGGGGGGATCTCTCTGGGGCCAACGTCCTGACTTTC
>TRBD2|TRBV7-3|-|TRBJ2-1|14
CASSLRGGANEQFF
TGTGCCAGCAGCTTACGGGGGGGGGCCAATGAGCAGTTCTTC
>TRBD1|TRBV2|-|TRBJ2-1|15
CASIPNSGGRNEQFF
TGTGCCAGCATTCCAAACTCAGGGGGAAGAAATGAGCAGTTCTTC
>TRBD2|TRBV19|-|TRBJ2-1|15
CASSVAGGLYNEQFF
TGTGCCAGTAGTGTAGCGGGGGGGCTCTACAATGAGCAGTTCTTC
>TRBD2|TRBV7-9|-|TRBJ2-3|16
CASSLGTGGYTDTQYF
TGTGCCAGCAGCTTAGGAACGGGGGGTTACACAGATACGCAGTATTTT
>-|TRBV29-1|-|TRBJ2-1|11
CSVVFPSEQFF
TGCAGCGTTGTTTTCCCCAGTGAGCAGTTCTTC
>-|TRBV7-9|-|TRBJ1-4|14
CASSLRQRNEKLFF
TGTGCCAGCAGCTTAAGACAGCGCAATGAAAAACTGTTTTTT
>-|TRBV6-1|few|TRBJ1-6|12
CASSEAGSPLHF
TGTGCCAGCAGTGAAGCTGGCTCACCCCTCCACTTT
>-|TRBV6-5|once|TRBJ1-1|15
CASSYEGSRLAEAFF
TGTGCCAGCAGTTACGAGGGCTCTCGTCTGGCTGAAGCTTTCTTT
>TRBD2|TRBV5-1|-|TRBJ2-3|15
CASSLTSGGPDTQYF
TGCGCCAGCAGCCTGACTAGCGGGGGGCCGGATACGCAGTATTTT
>TRBD2|TRBV7-9|-|TRBJ2-7|13
CASRGAGVREQYF
TGTGCCTCCCGGGGAGCGGGGGTTCGAGAGCAGTACTTC
>TRBD2|TRBV7-7|-|TRBJ2-5|14
CASSLGLAGETQYF
TGTGCTAGCAGCCTCGGACTAGCCGGGGAGACCCAGTACTTC